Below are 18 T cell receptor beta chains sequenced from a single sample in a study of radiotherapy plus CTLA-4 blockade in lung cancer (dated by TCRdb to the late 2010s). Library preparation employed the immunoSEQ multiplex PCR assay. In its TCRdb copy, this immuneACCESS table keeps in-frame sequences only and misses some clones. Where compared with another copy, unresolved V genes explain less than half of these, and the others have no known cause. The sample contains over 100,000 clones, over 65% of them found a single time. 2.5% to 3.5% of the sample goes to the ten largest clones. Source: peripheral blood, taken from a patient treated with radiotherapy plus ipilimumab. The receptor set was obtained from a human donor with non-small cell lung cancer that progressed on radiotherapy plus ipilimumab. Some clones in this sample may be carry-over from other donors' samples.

The CDR3 DNA reads TGCGCCAGCAGCCAAGATCTCGTCCAGAACTATGGCTACACCTTC. The encoded protein is CASSQDLVQNYGYTF. The chain combines TRBV4-1 with TRBJ1-2; unclear D gene. Germline loops: CDR1 MGHRA, CDR2 YSYEKL. V was trimmed by 0 bases and J by 2 bases, leaving 10 bases between them. The CDR3 is 15 residues long.

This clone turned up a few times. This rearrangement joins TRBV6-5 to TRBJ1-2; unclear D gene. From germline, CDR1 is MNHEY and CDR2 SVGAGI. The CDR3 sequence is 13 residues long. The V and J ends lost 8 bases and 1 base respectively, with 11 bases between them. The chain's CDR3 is CASSLTSNYGYTF. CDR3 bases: TGTGCCAGCTCCCTTACAAGTAACTATGGCTACACCTTC.

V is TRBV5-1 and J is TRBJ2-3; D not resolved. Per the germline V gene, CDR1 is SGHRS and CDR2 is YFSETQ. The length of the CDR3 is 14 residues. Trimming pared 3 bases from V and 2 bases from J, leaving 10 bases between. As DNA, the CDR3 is TGCGCCAGCAGCTATCAAGCTATCACAGATACGCAGTATTTT. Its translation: CASSYQAITDTQYF.

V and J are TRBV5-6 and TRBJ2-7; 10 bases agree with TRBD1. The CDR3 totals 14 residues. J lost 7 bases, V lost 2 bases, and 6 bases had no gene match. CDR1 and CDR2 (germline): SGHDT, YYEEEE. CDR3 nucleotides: TGTGCCAGCAGCTTTGGACAGGGGGTTTGGGAGCAGTACTTC. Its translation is CASSFGQGVWEQYF.

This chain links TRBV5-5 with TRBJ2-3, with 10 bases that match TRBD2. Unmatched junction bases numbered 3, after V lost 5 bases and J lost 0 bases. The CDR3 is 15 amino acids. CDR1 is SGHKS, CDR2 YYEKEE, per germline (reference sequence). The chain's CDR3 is CASSGLAVSTDTQYF. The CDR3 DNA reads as TGTGCCAGCAGTGGACTAGCGGTGAGCACAGATACGCAGTATTTT.

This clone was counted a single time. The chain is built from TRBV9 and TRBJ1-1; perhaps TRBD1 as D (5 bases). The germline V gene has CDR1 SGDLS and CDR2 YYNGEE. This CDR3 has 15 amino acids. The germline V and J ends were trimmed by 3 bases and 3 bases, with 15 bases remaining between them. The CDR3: CASSESRRGDTEAFF. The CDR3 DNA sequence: TGTGCCAGCAGCGAAAGTAGGAGGGGAGACACTGAAGCTTTCTTT.

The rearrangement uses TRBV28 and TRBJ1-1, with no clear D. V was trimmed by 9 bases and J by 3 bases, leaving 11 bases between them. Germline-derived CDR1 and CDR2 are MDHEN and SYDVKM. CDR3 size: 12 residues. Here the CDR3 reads CASEKSDTEAFF. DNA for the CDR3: TGTGCCAGTGAAAAGTCCGACACTGAAGCTTTCTTT.

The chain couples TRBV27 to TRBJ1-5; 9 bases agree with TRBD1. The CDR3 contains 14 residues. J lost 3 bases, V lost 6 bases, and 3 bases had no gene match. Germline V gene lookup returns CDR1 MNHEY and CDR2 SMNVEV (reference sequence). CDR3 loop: CASSGTGYNQPQHF. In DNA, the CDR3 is TGTGCCAGCAGCGGGACAGGGTACAATCAGCCCCAGCATTTT.

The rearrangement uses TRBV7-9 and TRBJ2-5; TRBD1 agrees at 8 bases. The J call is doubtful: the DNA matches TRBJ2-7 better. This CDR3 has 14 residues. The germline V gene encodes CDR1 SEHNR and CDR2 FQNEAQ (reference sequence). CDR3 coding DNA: TGTGCCAGCAGCTCAACAGGGGGTGGCTACGAGCAGTACTTC. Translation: CASSSTGGGYEQYF.

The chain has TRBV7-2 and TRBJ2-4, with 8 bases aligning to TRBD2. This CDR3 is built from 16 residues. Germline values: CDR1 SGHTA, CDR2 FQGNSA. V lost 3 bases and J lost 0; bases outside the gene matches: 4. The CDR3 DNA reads TGTGCCAGCAGCTTTTCTAGCGGGTTAGCCAAAAACATTCAGTACTTC. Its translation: CASSFSSGLAKNIQYF.

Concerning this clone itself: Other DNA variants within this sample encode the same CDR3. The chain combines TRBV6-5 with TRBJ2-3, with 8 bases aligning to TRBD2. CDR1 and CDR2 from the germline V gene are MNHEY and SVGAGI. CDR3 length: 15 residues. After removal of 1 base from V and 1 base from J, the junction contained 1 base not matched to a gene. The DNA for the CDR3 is TGTGCCAGCAGTTACTATAGCGGGGGCACAGATACGCAGTATTTT. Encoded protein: CASSYYSGGTDTQYF.

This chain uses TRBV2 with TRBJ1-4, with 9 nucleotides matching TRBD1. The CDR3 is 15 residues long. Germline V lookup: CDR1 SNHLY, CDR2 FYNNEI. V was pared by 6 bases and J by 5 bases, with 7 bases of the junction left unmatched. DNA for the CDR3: TGTGCCAGCAGCGGCGCGACAGGGGGAAATGAAAAACTGTTTTTT. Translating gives CASSGATGGNEKLFF.

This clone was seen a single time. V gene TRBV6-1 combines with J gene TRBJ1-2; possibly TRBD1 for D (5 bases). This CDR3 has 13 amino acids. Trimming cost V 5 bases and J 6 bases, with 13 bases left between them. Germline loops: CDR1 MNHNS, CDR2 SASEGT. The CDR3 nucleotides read TGTGCCAGCAGTTTCCGGGGGTCAGATGGCTACACCTTC. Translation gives CASSFRGSDGYTF.

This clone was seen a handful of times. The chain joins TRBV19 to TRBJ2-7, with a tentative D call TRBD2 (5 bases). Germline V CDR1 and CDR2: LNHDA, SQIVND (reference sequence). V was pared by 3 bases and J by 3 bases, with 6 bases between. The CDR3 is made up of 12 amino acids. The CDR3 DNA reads TGTGCCAGTAGTATGAGCGGCTACGAGCAGTACTTC. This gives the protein CASSMSGYEQYF. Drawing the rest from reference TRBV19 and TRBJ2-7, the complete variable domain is DGGITQSPKYLFRKEGQNVTLSCEQNLNHDAMYWYRQDPGQGLRLIYYSQIVNDFQKGDIAEGYSVSREKKESFPLTVTSAQKNPTAFYLCASSMSGYEQYFGPGTRLTVT.

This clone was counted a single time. CDR3 sequence: CASSAPGRTTYEQYF. The CDR3 DNA follows: TGTGCCAGCAGTGCTCCGGGCCGTACCACCTACGAGCAGTACTTC. The J gene is TRBJ2-7, the V gene TRBV2; D uncertain. CDR3 length: 15 residues. In germline, CDR1 is SNHLY, CDR2 FYNNEI. The V end lost 4 bases, the J end lost 2 bases, and 15 bases lay between the germline ends. Full variable domain (missing parts from reference TRBV2 and TRBJ2-7): EPEVTQTPSHQVTQMGQEVILRCVPISNHLYFYWYRQILGQKVEFLVSFYNNEISEKSEIFDDQFSVERPDGSNFTLKIRSTKLEDSAMYFCASSAPGRTTYEQYFGPGTRLTVT.

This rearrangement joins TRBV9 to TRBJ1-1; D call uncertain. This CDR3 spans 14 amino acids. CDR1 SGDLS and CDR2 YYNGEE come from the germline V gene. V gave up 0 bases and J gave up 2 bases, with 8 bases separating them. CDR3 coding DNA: TGTGCCAGCAGCGTAGCTACGTCTAACACTGAAGCTTTCTTT. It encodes CASSVATSNTEAFF.

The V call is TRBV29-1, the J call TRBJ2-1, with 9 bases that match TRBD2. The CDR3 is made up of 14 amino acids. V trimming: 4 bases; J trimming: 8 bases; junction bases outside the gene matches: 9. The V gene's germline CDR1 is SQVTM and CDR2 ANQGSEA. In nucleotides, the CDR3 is TGCAGCGTTGTAGGGCGGGGGGGCCTAGATGAGCAGTTCTTC. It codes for CSVVGRGGLDEQFF.

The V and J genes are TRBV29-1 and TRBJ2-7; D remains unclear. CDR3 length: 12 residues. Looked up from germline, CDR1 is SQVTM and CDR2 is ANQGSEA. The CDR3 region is CSASFIENEQYF. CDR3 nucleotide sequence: TGCAGTGCTTCCTTCATTGAAAACGAGCAGTACTTC.